This T cell receptor (beta chain) is drawn from a study of OX40 agonist ivuxolimab in advanced cancers. Assay used: immunoSEQ multiplex PCR; TCRdb lists only in-frame clones, some missing. The sample contains 65,000 to 95,000 clones, just over 85% of which appear only once. V lost 3 bases, J lost 0 bases, and 11 bases lay in between. This CDR3 comprises 15 residues. Per the germline V gene, CDR1 is MDHEN and CDR2 is SYDVKM. This clonotype originated in an adult with an advanced solid tumor such as melanoma, head and neck, liver or kidney cancer. V is TRBV28 and J is TRBJ1-2, with D uncertain. Material: CD4+ or CD8+ T cells sorted from blood, obtained in a trial of the OX40 agonist ivuxolimab. The CDR3 DNA reads TGTGCCAGCAGTTTTCCCGGAGTAACTAACTATGGCTACACCTTC. This translates into CASSFPGVTNYGYTF.